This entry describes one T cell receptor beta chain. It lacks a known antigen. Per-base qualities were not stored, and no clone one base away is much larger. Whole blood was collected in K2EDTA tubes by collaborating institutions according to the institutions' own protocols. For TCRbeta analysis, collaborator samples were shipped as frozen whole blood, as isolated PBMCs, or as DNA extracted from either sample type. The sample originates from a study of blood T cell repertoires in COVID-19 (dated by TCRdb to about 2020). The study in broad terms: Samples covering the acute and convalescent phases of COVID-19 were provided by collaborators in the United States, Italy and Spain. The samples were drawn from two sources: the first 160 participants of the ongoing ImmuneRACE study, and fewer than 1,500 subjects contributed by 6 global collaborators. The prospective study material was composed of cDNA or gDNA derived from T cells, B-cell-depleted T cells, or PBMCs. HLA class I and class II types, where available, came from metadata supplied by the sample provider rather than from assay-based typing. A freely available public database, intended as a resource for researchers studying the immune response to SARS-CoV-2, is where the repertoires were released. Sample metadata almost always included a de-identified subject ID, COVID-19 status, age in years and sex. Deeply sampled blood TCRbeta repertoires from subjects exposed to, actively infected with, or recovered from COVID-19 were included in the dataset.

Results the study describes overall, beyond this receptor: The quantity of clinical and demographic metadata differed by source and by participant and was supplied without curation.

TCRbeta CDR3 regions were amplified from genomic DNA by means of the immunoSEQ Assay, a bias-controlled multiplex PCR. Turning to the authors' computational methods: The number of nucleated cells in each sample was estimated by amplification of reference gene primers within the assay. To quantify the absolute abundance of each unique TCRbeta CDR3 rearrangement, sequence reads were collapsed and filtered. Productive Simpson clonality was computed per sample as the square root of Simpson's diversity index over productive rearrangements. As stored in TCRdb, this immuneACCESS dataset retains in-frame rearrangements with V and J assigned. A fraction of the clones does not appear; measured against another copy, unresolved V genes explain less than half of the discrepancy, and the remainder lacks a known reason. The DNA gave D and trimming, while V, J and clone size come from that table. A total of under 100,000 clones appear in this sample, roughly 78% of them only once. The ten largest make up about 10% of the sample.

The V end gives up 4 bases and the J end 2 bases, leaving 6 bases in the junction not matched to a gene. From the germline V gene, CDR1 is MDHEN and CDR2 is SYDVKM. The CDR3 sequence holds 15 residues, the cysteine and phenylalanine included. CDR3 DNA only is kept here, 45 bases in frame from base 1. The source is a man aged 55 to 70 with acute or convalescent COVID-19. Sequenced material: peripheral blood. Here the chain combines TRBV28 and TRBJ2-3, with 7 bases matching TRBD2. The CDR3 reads CASSSPSGFTDTQYF. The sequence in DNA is TGTGCCAGCAGTTCCCCTAGCGGATTCACAGATACGCAGTATTTT.